This note documents a single T cell receptor beta chain sequence. Antigen specificity is unknown. In the PCR, 60 Vbeta and 13 Jbeta primers were used. Profiling relied on immunoSEQ multiplex PCR, and the TCRdb table lists in-frame clones only, not all of them. Of about 120,000 clones listed, around 85% were seen once; the top ten hold less than 2.5%. The data belong to a study of cytomegalovirus exposure and HLA in healthy donors. Study-wide background: An earlier analysis identified more than 90 million unique TCR beta sequences in about 180 million T cells. Study-wide findings and caveats: Researchers catalogued roughly 150 TCR beta chains as cytomegalovirus-associated. Highly shared sequence variants in one cluster were likely a sequencing artifact. Most TCR beta V segments were productive about 87% or about 30% of the time in an earlier analysis.

This CDR3 is built from 15 residues. J gave up 2 bases and V 3 bases, and 3 bases lay outside the gene matches. Germline assignment: CDR1 KGHSH and CDR2 LQKENI. This clonotype was sampled from a man under 40 in good health and CMV-seronegative. V and J are TRBV18 and TRBJ1-2; TRBD1 agrees at 10 bases. Sequences were obtained from PBMCs. The CDR3 DNA sequence: TGTGCCAGCTCACCTCCGGGACAGGGGAACTATGGCTACACCTTC. As protein: CASSPPGQGNYGYTF.